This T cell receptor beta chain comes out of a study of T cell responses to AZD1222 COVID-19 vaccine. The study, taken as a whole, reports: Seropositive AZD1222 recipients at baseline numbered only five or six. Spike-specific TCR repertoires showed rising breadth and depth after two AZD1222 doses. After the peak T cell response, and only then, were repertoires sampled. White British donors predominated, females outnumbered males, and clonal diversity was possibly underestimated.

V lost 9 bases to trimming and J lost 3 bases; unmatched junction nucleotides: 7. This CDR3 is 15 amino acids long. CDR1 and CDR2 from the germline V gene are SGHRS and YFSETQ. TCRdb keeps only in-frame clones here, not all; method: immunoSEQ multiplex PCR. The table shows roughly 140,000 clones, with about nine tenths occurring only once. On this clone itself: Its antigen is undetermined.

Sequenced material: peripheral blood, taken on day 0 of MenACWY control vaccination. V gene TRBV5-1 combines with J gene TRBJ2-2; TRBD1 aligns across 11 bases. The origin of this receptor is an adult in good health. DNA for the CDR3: TGCGCCACTACACCGGGACAGGGGGACACCGGGGAGCTGTTTTTT. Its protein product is CATTPGQGDTGELFF. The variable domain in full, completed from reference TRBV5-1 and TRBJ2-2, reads KAGVTQTPRYLIKTRGQQVTLSCSPISGHRSVSWYQQTPGQGLQFLFEYFSETQRNKGNFPGRFSGRQFSNSRSEMNVSTLELGDSALYLCATTPGQGDTGELFFGEGSRLTVL.